These 14 T cell receptor beta chains were sequenced from one sample in a study of cytomegalovirus exposure and HLA in healthy donors. Amplification used 60 Vbeta primers and 13 Jbeta primers. Profiling relied on immunoSEQ multiplex PCR, and the TCRdb table lists in-frame clones only, not all of them. The data contain about 150,000 clones, around 79% of them singletons. The specimen sequenced was PBMCs. These TCRs come from a man aged 25 to 45 in good health and CMV-seropositive.

V is TRBV6-5 and J is TRBJ1-6; D is ambiguous. CDR1 and CDR2 (germline): MNHEY, SVGAGI. V was shortened by 2 bases and J by 8 bases, with 10 bases between the two germline ends. The CDR3 loop spans 14 amino acids. In DNA, the CDR3 is TGTGCCAGCAGTTACGGTGGCGGGGATTCACCCCTCCACTTT. Its translation: CASSYGGGDSPLHF.

The V call is TRBV30, the J call TRBJ1-2, with D unresolved. This CDR3 region has 14 residues. Germline values: CDR1 GTSNPN, CDR2 SVGIG (reference sequence). With 3 bases removed from V and 8 bases from J, the gap between germline ends came to 19 bases. CDR3 nucleotide sequence: TGTGCCTGGAGAACGCGGGTCCCCTCGCGGGGCTACACCTTC. This codes for CAWRTRVPSRGYTF. Together with reference TRBV30 and TRBJ1-2, the CDR3 gives the full variable domain: SQTIHQWPATLVQPVGSPLSLECTVEGTSNPNLYWYRQAAGRGLQLLFYSVGIGQISSEVPQNLSASRPQDRQFILSSKKLLLSDSGFYLCAWRTRVPSRGYTFGSGTRLTVV.

The rearrangement links TRBV30 to TRBJ2-7, with 7 bases matching TRBD2. Germline V gene data show CDR1 as GTSNPN and CDR2 as SVGIG (reference sequence). This CDR3 has 12 residues. With 6 bases clipped from V and 5 bases from J, the junction kept 7 bases outside the gene matches. In DNA form, the CDR3 reads TGTGCCTGCCTGGGGGAGGGGAACGAGCAGTACTTC. Its protein product is CACLGEGNEQYF.

V gene TRBV19 combines with J gene TRBJ2-3; 14 bases fit TRBD2. CDR3 size: 17 residues. V was clipped by 9 bases and J by 0 bases; unmatched bases: 8. Looked up from germline, CDR1 is LNHDA and CDR2 is SQIVND (reference sequence). Here the CDR3 reads CASSGTSGGQSTDTQYF. CDR3 coding DNA: TGTGCCAGCTCCGGGACTAGCGGGGGCCAGAGCACAGATACGCAGTATTTT. Combining the CDR3 with reference TRBV19 and TRBJ2-3 gives the whole variable domain DGGITQSPKYLFRKEGQNVTLSCEQNLNHDAMYWYRQDPGQGLRLIYYSQIVNDFQKGDIAEGYSVSREKKESFPLTVTSAQKNPTAFYLCASSGTSGGQSTDTQYFGPGTRLTVL.

V gene TRBV7-6 combines with J gene TRBJ2-5; TRBD1 agrees at 7 bases. This CDR3 has 13 residues. Germline-derived CDR1 and CDR2 are SGHVS and FNYEAQ. J gave up 3 bases and V 4 bases, and 2 bases lay outside the gene matches. The CDR3 spells CASSSTGEETQYF. DNA of the CDR3: TGTGCCAGCAGCTCTACAGGGGAAGAGACCCAGTACTTC.

This chain connects TRBV28 to TRBJ1-5; unclear D gene. The germline V gene has CDR1 MDHEN and CDR2 SYDVKM. The CDR3 covers 14 residues. V lost 2 bases, J lost 2 bases, and 7 bases lay in between. In nucleotides, the CDR3 is TGTGCCAGCAGTTTAGAGCGGGGCAATCAGCCCCAGCATTTT. Its translation is CASSLERGNQPQHF.

V usage is TRBV14 and J usage is TRBJ2-5; no clear D gene. V shed 2 bases and J shed 1 base, with 8 bases lying between them. The CDR3 loop spans 14 amino acids. In germline, CDR1 is SGHDN, CDR2 FVKESK. The chain's CDR3 is CASSQHGGQETQYF. Written as DNA, the CDR3 is TGTGCCAGCAGCCAACACGGCGGCCAAGAGACCCAGTACTTC. The whole variable domain, remainder taken from reference TRBV14 and TRBJ2-5, is EAGVTQFPSHSVIEKGQTVTLRCDPISGHDNLYWYRRVMGKEIKFLLHFVKESKQDESGMPNNRFLAERTGGTYSTLKVQPAELEDSGVYFCASSQHGGQETQYFGPGTRLLVL.

The CDR3 loop reads CASRGRDTAYEQYF. The CDR3 coding sequence is TGTGCCAGCAGGGGCCGGGACACTGCCTACGAGCAGTACTTC. The chain combines TRBV27 with TRBJ2-7, with a possible D match to TRBD1 (6 bases). This CDR3 spans 14 amino acids. The germline V and J ends were trimmed by 6 bases and 2 bases, with 14 bases remaining between them. Germline-derived CDR1 and CDR2 are MNHEY and SMNVEV (reference sequence).

The rearrangement uses TRBV5-6 and TRBJ2-7, with a weak D call TRBD1 (6 bases). The germline V gene encodes CDR1 SGHDT and CDR2 YYEEEE. V was trimmed by 3 bases and J by 1 base, leaving 8 bases between them. The length of the CDR3 is 13 residues. CDR3 coding DNA: TGTGCCAGCAGCTGGACAGCTTCCTACGAGCAGTACTTC. It is translated as CASSWTASYEQYF.

The CDR3 nucleotides are TGTGCCAGCACTCGGACTAGCGCCTACAATGAGCAGTTCTTC. Its translation is CASTRTSAYNEQFF. This chain uses TRBV28 with TRBJ2-1, with TRBD2 matching over 9 bases. The CDR3 runs to 14 residues. In germline, CDR1 is MDHEN, CDR2 SYDVKM. J was trimmed by 2 bases and V by 7 bases; bases with no gene match: 3.

The chain is built from TRBV27 and TRBJ2-3; a weak D match, TRBD1 (6 bases). V was cut by 3 bases and J by 6 bases, with 16 bases left in between. The CDR3 contains 15 residues. Germline-derived CDR1 and CDR2 are MNHEY and SMNVEV (reference sequence). The CDR3 bases are TGTGCCAGCAGTTTTACGTGGCAGGGGCACGATACGCAGTATTTT. Protein sequence: CASSFTWQGHDTQYF.

This clone has only one observation. The chain has TRBV7-2 and TRBJ1-4, with 9 nucleotides matching TRBD1. The CDR3 length is 15 residues. V was clipped by 0 bases and J by 8 bases; unmatched bases: 4. Germline assignment: CDR1 SGHTA and CDR2 FQGNSA. CDR3 sequence: CASSLAMGTGEKLFF. As DNA, the CDR3 is TGTGCCAGCAGCTTAGCGATGGGGACAGGGGAAAAACTGTTTTTT.

This clone was seen only once. This chain connects TRBV15 to TRBJ1-2; D ambiguous. Germline V CDR1 and CDR2: LNHNV, YYDKDF (reference sequence). Deletions cut 7 bases from V and 8 bases from J, with 14 bases between. The CDR3 length is 12 residues. The CDR3 nucleotides are TGTGCCACCACCCTCGAGCTCGCGGGCTACACCTTC. This codes for CATTLELAGYTF.

This clone was observed a handful of times. This chain links TRBV29-1 with TRBJ2-2, with TRBD1 matching over 8 bases. There are 15 residues in the CDR3. Losses at the gene ends were 1 base for V and 4 bases for J; bases not matched to a gene: 5. Germline V CDR1 and CDR2: SQVTM, ANQGSEA. The chain's CDR3 is CSVEGQGAGTGELFF. CDR3 bases: TGCAGCGTTGAAGGGCAGGGGGCAGGCACCGGGGAGCTGTTTTTT.